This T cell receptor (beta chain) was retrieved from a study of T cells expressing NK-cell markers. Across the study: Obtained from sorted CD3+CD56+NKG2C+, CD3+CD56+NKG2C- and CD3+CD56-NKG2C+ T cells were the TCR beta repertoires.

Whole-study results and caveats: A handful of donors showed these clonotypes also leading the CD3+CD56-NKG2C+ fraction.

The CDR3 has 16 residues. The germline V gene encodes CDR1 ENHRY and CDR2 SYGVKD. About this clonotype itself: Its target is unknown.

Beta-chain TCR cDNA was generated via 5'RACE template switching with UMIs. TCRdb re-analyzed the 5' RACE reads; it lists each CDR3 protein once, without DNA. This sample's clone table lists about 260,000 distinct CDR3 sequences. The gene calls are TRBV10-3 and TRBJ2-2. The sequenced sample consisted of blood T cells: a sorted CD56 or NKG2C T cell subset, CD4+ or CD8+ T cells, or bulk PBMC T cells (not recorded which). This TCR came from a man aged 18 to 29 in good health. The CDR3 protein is CASLRGQPSNTGELFF.